Below, 17 T cell receptor beta chains from the same sample are listed, as sequenced in a study of blood T cell repertoires in COVID-19. TCRdb keeps only in-frame clones here, not all; method: immunoSEQ multiplex PCR. The sample records hundreds of thousands of clones, roughly nine tenths being singletons. The sample comprised peripheral blood. The receptors come from a woman in her 30s with COVID-19, enrolled during active disease.

This clone appeared once. The chain combines TRBV7-9 with TRBJ2-7; 8 nucleotides match TRBD1. The CDR3 extends over 19 amino acids. Trimming cost V 5 bases and J 1 base; bases outside gene matches: 19. Looked up from germline, CDR1 is SEHNR and CDR2 is FQNEAQ (reference sequence). CDR3 loop: CASSPRGATGQGNSYEQYF. The CDR3 bases are TGTGCCAGCAGCCCGCGGGGCGCGACCGGACAGGGAAATTCCTACGAGCAGTACTTC.

A few counts support this clone. The chain employs TRBV9 and TRBJ2-2, with TRBD2 as a possible D gene (5 bases). V shed 3 bases and J shed 8 bases, with 17 bases lying between them. Per the germline V gene, CDR1 is SGDLS and CDR2 is YYNGEE. CDR3 length equals 15 residues. CDR3 residues: CASSGRGRGLGELFF. The CDR3 DNA follows: TGTGCCAGCAGCGGTAGAGGCAGAGGGTTAGGGGAGCTGTTTTTT.

This clone came up once. The gene calls are TRBV4-1 and TRBJ1-1; D not resolved. The germline gives CDR1 MGHRA, CDR2 YSYEKL. The CDR3 sequence is 15 residues long. V lost 3 bases and J 5 bases, leaving 16 bases between the germline ends. This chain's CDR3 is CASSQYLKAGTEAFF. CDR3 DNA: TGCGCCAGCAGCCAGTACTTGAAAGCGGGGACTGAAGCTTTCTTT.

The chain uses TRBV19 and TRBJ2-1, with TRBD2 identical over 12 bases. The CDR3 runs to 15 residues. With V trimmed by 6 bases and J by 6 bases, 6 bases remained unmatched. Germline CDR1 reads LNHDA; CDR2 reads SQIVND (reference sequence). Written as DNA, the CDR3 is TGTGCCAGTAGGGTCGGGACTAGCGGGTTCAATGAGCAGTTCTTC. Its translation: CASRVGTSGFNEQFF.

Only a few counts were recorded for this clone. V and J are TRBV28 and TRBJ1-5, with TRBD1 matching over 7 bases. V was pared by 10 bases and J by 8 bases, with 11 bases of the junction left unmatched. Germline CDR1 is MDHEN and CDR2 is SYDVKM. This CDR3 comprises 13 residues. CDR3 region: CAIRGVAEKPQHF. CDR3 sequence (DNA): TGTGCCATCAGGGGGGTAGCGGAAAAGCCCCAGCATTTT.

V is TRBV27 and J is TRBJ2-3; tentative D call: TRBD2 (6 bases). The germline CDR1 and CDR2 sequences are MNHEY and SMNVEV (reference sequence). The CDR3 consists of 14 residues. Deletions cut 5 bases from V and 0 bases from J, with 9 bases between. DNA of the CDR3: TGTGCCAGCAGTCCCGGGGGTAGCACAGATACGCAGTATTTT. This codes for CASSPGGSTDTQYF.

The chain recombines TRBV5-6 with TRBJ2-3, with D tentatively TRBD2 (6 bases). Germline loops: CDR1 SGHDT, CDR2 YYEEEE. V lost 2 bases and J lost 0, with 13 bases in between. The CDR3 is 16 residues long. The CDR3: CASSFWRDFSTDTQYF. CDR3 sequence (DNA): TGTGCCAGCAGCTTTTGGCGGGACTTCAGCACAGATACGCAGTATTTT. Full variable domain (remainder filled in from reference TRBV5-6 and TRBJ2-3): DAGVTQSPTHLIKTRGQQVTLRCSPKSGHDTVSWYQQALGQGPQFIFQYYEEEERQRGNFPDRFSGHQFPNYSSELNVNALLLGDSALYLCASSFWRDFSTDTQYFGPGTRLTVL.

The V call is TRBV18, the J call TRBJ1-2; a weak D match, TRBD1 (5 bases). V shed 6 bases and J shed 5 bases, with 28 bases lying between them. From germline, CDR1 is KGHSH and CDR2 LQKENI. The CDR3 is made up of 18 amino acids. CDR3 nucleotide sequence: TGTGCCAGCTCCCTGGGCCGGACACCAAGGACCCCCGGATATGGCTACACCTTC. Translating gives CASSLGRTPRTPGYGYTF.

The CDR3 sequence is CASGLASPLYGYTF. The CDR3 DNA reads TGTGCTAGTGGTTTGGCTAGTCCGCTCTATGGCTACACCTTC. The chain has TRBV12-5 and TRBJ1-2; D unclear. The CDR3 loop spans 14 amino acids. V lost 1 base and J lost 4, with 10 bases in between. From germline, CDR1 is LGHNT and CDR2 FRNRAP.

The V gene is TRBV27, the J gene TRBJ2-1; D is ambiguous. There are 15 residues in the CDR3. In germline, CDR1 is MNHEY, CDR2 SMNVEV (reference sequence). V lost 6 bases and J 4 bases, leaving 16 bases between the germline ends. The CDR3 nucleotides are TGTGCCAGCAGAAAAACCGCTAACCATTACAATGAGCAGTTCTTC. Protein sequence: CASRKTANHYNEQFF.

V gene TRBV9 combines with J gene TRBJ1-2; D is ambiguous. Looked up from germline, CDR1 is SGDLS and CDR2 is YYNGEE. The V end was cut by 5 bases, the J end by 0 bases, with 35 bases between. The CDR3 has 22 residues. CDR3 in amino acids: CASSRKEGRVAIFLCANYGYTF. The CDR3 bases are TGTGCCAGCAGTAGAAAGGAGGGCCGAGTGGCTATATTCTTATGTGCTAACTATGGCTACACCTTC. Filled out from reference TRBV9 and TRBJ1-2, the complete variable domain reads DSGVTQTPKHLITATGQRVTLRCSPRSGDLSVYWYQQSLDQGLQFLIQYYNGEERAKGNILERFSAQQFPDLHSELNLSSLELGDSALYFCASSRKEGRVAIFLCANYGYTFGSGTRLTVV.

V usage is TRBV5-1 and J usage is TRBJ2-3; 10 bases match TRBD2. Trimming took 0 bases from V and 1 from J; bases not matched to a gene: 5. CDR1 and CDR2 from the germline V gene are SGHRS and YFSETQ. The CDR3 sequence is 17 residues long. The CDR3 region is CASSLELAGVGTDTQYF. The DNA of the CDR3 is TGCGCCAGCAGCTTGGAGCTAGCGGGGGTAGGCACAGATACGCAGTATTTT.

The chain joins TRBV4-1 to TRBJ2-7, with a possible D match to TRBD2 (5 bases). V was shortened by 1 base and J by 3 bases, with 10 bases between the two germline ends. The germline CDR1 and CDR2 sequences are MGHRA and YSYEKL. The length of the CDR3 is 14 residues. The CDR3 reads CASSQAEGSYEQYF. CDR3 nucleotides: TGCGCCAGCAGCCAAGCAGAGGGAAGCTACGAGCAGTACTTC.

V is TRBV11-2 and J is TRBJ2-1; a weak D match, TRBD2 (5 bases). Germline V gene sequence: CDR1 SGHAT, CDR2 FQNNGV. The CDR3 is 17 residues long. V was clipped by 1 base and J by 0 bases, with 13 bases between them. Written as DNA, the CDR3 is TGTGCCAGCAGCTTAGGGTTTCGTGGACTCTCCTACAATGAGCAGTTCTTC. This codes for CASSLGFRGLSYNEQFF.

This chain links TRBV4-1 with TRBJ2-1; 9 bases agree with TRBD2. The CDR3 spans 14 residues. With V trimmed by 2 bases and J by 8 bases, 4 bases remained unmatched. Looked up from germline, CDR1 is MGHRA and CDR2 is YSYEKL. The DNA for the CDR3 is TGCGCCAGCAGCCAATTAAGCGGGGGGTATGAGCAGTTCTTC. Protein sequence: CASSQLSGGYEQFF.

The chain couples TRBV7-8 to TRBJ1-6; D is unresolved. Per germline, CDR1 SGHVS and CDR2 FQNEAQ. Deletions cut 4 bases from V and 0 bases from J, with 13 bases between. CDR3 size: 17 residues. The CDR3 DNA reads TGTGCCAGCAGCTCTTACAGCATGAGCTCCTATAATTCACCCCTCCACTTT. It is translated as CASSSYSMSSYNSPLHF.

The rearrangement joins TRBV3-1 (or the pseudogene TRBV3-2) to TRBJ2-2; D is uncertain. Germline V gene sequence: CDR1 LGHDT, CDR2 YNNKEL (reference sequence). The CDR3 has 15 amino acids. Trimming removed 1 base from V and 4 bases from J, with 10 bases in between. The CDR3 region has the DNA TGTGCCAGCAGCCAAGCCACTACCAGCACCGGGGAGCTGTTTTTT. Its translation: CASSQATTSTGELFF.